Listed below are T cell receptor beta chains from one sample, sequenced in a study of blood T cells in healthy people across ages. Each CDR3 protein gets one entry after TCRdb re-called the 5' RACE reads with MiXCR. The sample consists of around 1.5 million distinct CDR3 sequences, about 35% of them appearing once. Sequenced: blood. Receptor source: a woman in her twenties or thirties in good health. Each CDR3 is given with its conserved first and last residue. Fields, in order: J gene, D gene, V gene, clone size, CDR3 DNA, CDR3 protein. D genes are given only for firm matches. The size of a clone is reported for some rows only, either as once, few or many, or as a class for expanded clones.

j_gene: TRBJ1-2
d_gene: TRBD1
v_gene: TRBV15
abundance: .
CDR3nt: TGTGCCACCAGCAGGTGGGGACAGGGGGATTTGGGGGGCTACACCTTC
CDR3aa: CATSRWGQGDLGGYTF

j_gene: TRBJ2-6
d_gene: .
v_gene: TRBV27
abundance: few
CDR3nt: TGTGCCAGCATCCAGGGCTACAGCTCTGGGGCCAACGTCCTGACTTTC
CDR3aa: CASIQGYSSGANVLTF

j_gene: TRBJ1-2
d_gene: TRBD1
v_gene: TRBV28
abundance: .
CDR3nt: TGTGCCAGCAGTTTATATTCAGGGGGCTTAGGCTACACCTTC
CDR3aa: CASSLYSGGLGYTF

j_gene: TRBJ2-1
d_gene: TRBD1
v_gene: TRBV7-2
abundance: many
CDR3nt: TGTGCCAGCAGCGTCCCGGCGAGGGACAGGTACAATGAGCAGTTCTTC
CDR3aa: CASSVPARDRYNEQFF

j_gene: TRBJ2-1
d_gene: TRBD2
v_gene: TRBV7-9
abundance: many
CDR3nt: TGTGCCAGCAGCTTAGGGACTAGCGTGAATGAGCAGTTCTTC
CDR3aa: CASSLGTSVNEQFF

j_gene: TRBJ1-2
d_gene: .
v_gene: TRBV5-8
abundance: .
CDR3nt: TGTGCCAGCAGCTTGGGACAGACTCATGGCTACACCTTC
CDR3aa: CASSLGQTHGYTF

j_gene: TRBJ2-7
d_gene: .
v_gene: TRBV6-5
abundance: .
CDR3nt: TGTGCCAGCAGTCGACTACAGGGAGGTGGAGGCGAGCAGTACTTC
CDR3aa: CASSRLQGGGGEQYF

j_gene: TRBJ2-1
d_gene: TRBD2
v_gene: TRBV4-1
abundance: .
CDR3nt: TGCGCCAGCAGCCAAGAGGGCGGGAGGGCCCGTAGCTCCTACAATGAGCAGTTCTTC
CDR3aa: CASSQEGGRARSSYNEQFF

j_gene: TRBJ2-7
d_gene: TRBD2
v_gene: TRBV28
abundance: .
CDR3nt: TGTGCCAGCAGCCTCGGTGATAGCGGGAGCTCCTACGAGCAGTACTTC
CDR3aa: CASSLGDSGSSYEQYF

j_gene: TRBJ1-6
d_gene: TRBD1
v_gene: TRBV27
abundance: few
CDR3nt: TGTGCCAGCAGTTTCGTGGGACAGGTTGTTTCACCCCTCCACTTT
CDR3aa: CASSFVGQVVSPLHF

j_gene: TRBJ2-7
d_gene: TRBD2
v_gene: TRBV28
abundance: few
CDR3nt: TGTGCCAGCAGTGCCACTAGCGGGGGGAGTCGTGAGCAGTACTTC
CDR3aa: CASSATSGGSREQYF

j_gene: TRBJ1-5
d_gene: TRBD1
v_gene: TRBV4-2
abundance: .
CDR3nt: TGTGCCAGCAGCGATGGACAGGGAGATCAGCCCCAGCATTTT
CDR3aa: CASSDGQGDQPQHF

j_gene: TRBJ2-2
d_gene: TRBD2
v_gene: TRBV4-2
abundance: .
CDR3nt: TGTGCCAGCAGCCAAGATGGACTAGCGGGGAGCCTCGGGGAGCTGTTTTTT
CDR3aa: CASSQDGLAGSLGELFF

j_gene: TRBJ2-7
d_gene: TRBD1
v_gene: TRBV19
abundance: .
CDR3nt: TGTGCCAGTAGTCTCAGTACCGGGACAGTCTACGAGCAGTACTTC
CDR3aa: CASSLSTGTVYEQYF

j_gene: TRBJ1-1
d_gene: TRBD1
v_gene: TRBV12-3/TRBV12-4
abundance: .
CDR3nt: TGTGCCAGCAGTTTATCGGCAGGGGGGAACACTGAAGCTTTCTTT
CDR3aa: CASSLSAGGNTEAFF

j_gene: TRBJ1-4
d_gene: .
v_gene: TRBV5-1
abundance: .
CDR3nt: TGCGCCAGCAGCTTGGAACAGGCTAATGAAAAACTGTTTTTT
CDR3aa: CASSLEQANEKLFF

j_gene: TRBJ1-2
d_gene: .
v_gene: TRBV27
abundance: .
CDR3nt: TGTGCCAGCAGTCCCCTCGGACCAGTCGGCTACACCTTC
CDR3aa: CASSPLGPVGYTF

j_gene: TRBJ2-1
d_gene: .
v_gene: TRBV11-2
abundance: .
CDR3nt: TGTGCCAGCAGCTTAAGTGGGAGACTGGGAAATGAGCAGTTCTTC
CDR3aa: CASSLSGRLGNEQFF

j_gene: TRBJ2-1
d_gene: .
v_gene: TRBV7-2
abundance: .
CDR3nt: TGTGCCAGCAGCTTAGCTCACGCTAGCTCCTACAATGAGCAGTTCTTC
CDR3aa: CASSLAHASSYNEQFF

j_gene: TRBJ2-7
d_gene: .
v_gene: TRBV7-9
abundance: few
CDR3nt: TGTGCCAGCAGCTCCATGGACAGTACCCAATTCTACGAGCAGTACTTC
CDR3aa: CASSSMDSTQFYEQYF

j_gene: TRBJ2-7
d_gene: .
v_gene: TRBV20-1
abundance: few
CDR3nt: TGCAGTGCCCTGAGCGGCTCCTACGAGCAGTACTTC
CDR3aa: CSALSGSYEQYF

j_gene: TRBJ1-4
d_gene: .
v_gene: TRBV3-1
abundance: .
CDR3nt: TGTGCCAGCAGTCGGGACGACTTTAATGAAAAACTGTTTTTT
CDR3aa: CASSRDDFNEKLFF

j_gene: TRBJ2-7
d_gene: .
v_gene: TRBV9
abundance: .
CDR3nt: TGTGCCAGCAGCGCGAGCCGGGACTCGTCCTACGAGCAGTACTTC
CDR3aa: CASSASRDSSYEQYF

j_gene: TRBJ2-5
d_gene: .
v_gene: TRBV7-6
abundance: few
CDR3nt: TGTGCCAGCAGCTTAATTTGGCAGCAAGAGACCCAGTACTTC
CDR3aa: CASSLIWQQETQYF

j_gene: TRBJ1-3
d_gene: .
v_gene: TRBV12-3/TRBV12-4
abundance: .
CDR3nt: TGTGCCAGCAAGAGAACAGATTCCTCTGGAAACACCATATATTTT
CDR3aa: CASKRTDSSGNTIYF

j_gene: TRBJ2-7
d_gene: TRBD1
v_gene: TRBV29-1
abundance: .
CDR3nt: TGCAGCGTTGGACAGGGCGGCACCTACGAGCAGTACTTC
CDR3aa: CSVGQGGTYEQYF

j_gene: TRBJ2-2
d_gene: .
v_gene: TRBV6-5
abundance: .
CDR3nt: TGTGCCAGCAGTTATGGGGAAGCGGCGAACACCGGGGAGCTGTTTTTT
CDR3aa: CASSYGEAANTGELFF

j_gene: TRBJ1-2
d_gene: .
v_gene: TRBV6-1
abundance: few
CDR3nt: TGTGCCAGCAGTGGAATACGACAGGAGGGGCAATATGGCTACACCTTC
CDR3aa: CASSGIRQEGQYGYTF

j_gene: TRBJ1-1
d_gene: TRBD1
v_gene: TRBV29-1
abundance: many
CDR3nt: TGCAGCGTTCTTGACAGGGGTGGAGGGGACACTGAAGCTTTCTTT
CDR3aa: CSVLDRGGGDTEAFF

j_gene: TRBJ2-1
d_gene: TRBD2
v_gene: TRBV12-5
abundance: .
CDR3nt: TGTGCTAGTGGTTTGGTACTCGGGCGGGGGGAGTACAATGAGCAGTTCTTC
CDR3aa: CASGLVLGRGEYNEQFF

j_gene: TRBJ2-7
d_gene: .
v_gene: TRBV12-3/TRBV12-4
abundance: .
CDR3nt: TGTGCCAGCAGTTTAACTACCTCCTACGAGCAGTACTTC
CDR3aa: CASSLTTSYEQYF

j_gene: TRBJ1-2
d_gene: TRBD1
v_gene: TRBV20-1
abundance: .
CDR3nt: TGCAGTGCTAGAGCGCCCGGACAGGGAGGCGGCTACACCTTC
CDR3aa: CSARAPGQGGGYTF

j_gene: TRBJ2-7
d_gene: .
v_gene: TRBV4-2
abundance: .
CDR3nt: TGTGCCAGCAGCCAAGGCCCGGCAGCGGAGGCCTACGAGCAGTACTTC
CDR3aa: CASSQGPAAEAYEQYF